The 22 T cell receptor beta chains listed next were all sequenced from one sample in a study of cytomegalovirus exposure and HLA in healthy donors. With 60 Vbeta and 13 Jbeta primers, the PCR was carried out. Here immunoSEQ multiplex PCR was the method, and the copy in TCRdb shows in-frame clones only, minus some. There are roughly 250,000 clones in the sample; roughly 80% occur only once, and 0.3% lies in the top ten. Input material: PBMCs. Receptor source: a girl aged 2 to 10 in good health and CMV-seronegative.

The CDR3 DNA sequence: TGTGCCAGTACCCCCTCGGGGTGGGTAGGCACTGAAGCTTTCTTT. Encoded protein: CASTPSGWVGTEAFF. This rearrangement joins TRBV19 to TRBJ1-1; no clear D gene. The CDR3 is 15 residues long. Trimming stripped 7 bases from V and 4 bases from J, with 19 bases between. Looked up from germline, CDR1 is LNHDA and CDR2 is SQIVND (reference sequence).

In regard to this clone: A read error may produce the germline difference seen at one junction end. This rearrangement joins TRBV7-6 to TRBJ2-7; 7 positions match TRBD2. Germline CDR1 reads SGHVS; CDR2 reads FNYEAQ. The CDR3 loop spans 17 amino acids. The CDR3 region has the DNA TGTGCCAGCAGCCTAGCGCCGGAGCGGGGCCACTACTACGAGCAGTACTTC. Translation gives CASSLAPERGHYYEQYF.

A word on this clone: At one end the junction does not follow the germline gene, possibly because of a read error. The V call is TRBV7-9, the J call TRBJ2-5; a weak D match, TRBD1 (5 bases). This CDR3 is 13 amino acids long. The germline CDR1 and CDR2 sequences are SEHNR and FQNEAQ (reference sequence). This CDR3 reads CSSSLGREETQYF. Here the CDR3 DNA reads TGTTCCAGCAGCTTAGGCAGGGAAGAGACCCAGTACTTC.

The chain has TRBV29-1 and TRBJ1-5; no definite D call. Germline-derived CDR1 and CDR2 are SQVTM and ANQGSEA. The CDR3 covers 14 residues. Trimming stripped 4 bases from V and 0 bases from J, with 10 bases between. CDR3 loop: CSVAGSNSNQPQHF. The DNA for the CDR3 is TGCAGCGTTGCGGGATCTAATAGCAATCAGCCCCAGCATTTT. The whole variable domain, remainder taken from reference TRBV29-1 and TRBJ1-5, is SAVISQKPSRDICQRGTSLTIQCQVDSQVTMMFWYRQQPGQSLTLIATANQGSEATYESGFVIDKFPISRPNLTFSTLTVSNMSPEDSSIYLCSVAGSNSNQPQHFGDGTRLSIL.

V usage is TRBV5-1 and J usage is TRBJ2-2, with 8 nucleotides matching TRBD1. This CDR3 spans 18 amino acids. Germline V gene data show CDR1 as SGHRS and CDR2 as YFSETQ. Trimming cost V 0 bases and J 0 bases; bases outside gene matches: 7. CDR3 protein: CASSLAGTGGANTGELFF. The CDR3 DNA reads TGCGCCAGCAGCTTGGCCGGGACAGGAGGTGCGAACACCGGGGAGCTGTTTTTT.

The gene calls are TRBV19 and TRBJ2-5; the match to TRBD2 covers 12 bases. In germline, CDR1 is LNHDA, CDR2 SQIVND (reference sequence). Trimming at V came to 4 bases and at J to 4 bases, leaving 10 bases not matched to a gene. The CDR3 is made up of 17 amino acids. Here the CDR3 DNA reads TGTGCCAGTAGTAAGGGGCTAGCGGGGGGGCCGGGAGAGACCCAGTACTTC. The encoded protein is CASSKGLAGGPGETQYF.

The chain has TRBV6-5 and TRBJ1-2, with unresolved D. The CDR3 is made up of 13 amino acids. CDR1 and CDR2 from the germline V gene are MNHEY and SVGAGI. V was clipped by 2 bases and J by 2 bases, with 6 bases between them. The CDR3 is CASSYERNYGYTF. The CDR3 nucleotides read TGTGCCAGCAGTTACGAGAGAAACTATGGCTACACCTTC.

The genes are TRBV2 and TRBJ2-5, with a tentative D call TRBD2 (5 bases). CDR1 and CDR2 (germline): SNHLY, FYNNEI. CDR3 length: 14 amino acids. Trimming removed 4 bases at V and 2 bases at J, with 11 bases between. In nucleotides, the CDR3 is TGTGCCAGCAGTGGGCGGGTGGGTCAAGAGACCCAGTACTTC. Its translation: CASSGRVGQETQYF.

This chain connects TRBV19 to TRBJ2-1; 7 bases map to TRBD2. The CDR3 totals 15 residues. V trimming: 5 bases; J trimming: 8 bases; junction bases outside the gene matches: 12. The germline gives CDR1 LNHDA, CDR2 SQIVND (reference sequence). The CDR3 DNA sequence: TGTGCCAGTAGTGTCGTCCGGCGGGAGAACGATGAGCAGTTCTTC. This encodes CASSVVRRENDEQFF.

V usage is TRBV7-9 and J usage is TRBJ1-1; TRBD1 might be the D (5 bases). This CDR3 has 14 amino acids. CDR1 and CDR2 (germline): SEHNR, FQNEAQ (reference sequence). V lost 2 bases, J lost 4 bases, and 11 bases lay in between. The CDR3 bases are TGTGCCAGCAGCTTAAACCAGGGCGGCACTGAAGCTTTCTTT. Residues: CASSLNQGGTEAFF.

This clone was counted between two and nine times. The V gene is TRBV27, the J gene TRBJ1-1; the D is unclear. Trimming removed 6 bases from V and 4 bases from J, with 12 bases in between. CDR1 and CDR2 (germline): MNHEY, SMNVEV (reference sequence). The CDR3 totals 13 residues. The chain's CDR3 is CASRAEIFTEAFF. The CDR3 DNA is TGTGCCAGCAGAGCCGAGATTTTCACTGAAGCTTTCTTT.

This clone turned up a few times. The rearrangement uses TRBV7-9 and TRBJ2-7; 8 bases are shared with TRBD1. Trimming removed 5 bases from V and 2 bases from J; junction bases left unmatched: 14. The CDR3 extends over 17 amino acids. The V gene's germline CDR1 is SEHNR and CDR2 FQNEAQ (reference sequence). This CDR3 reads CASSRPWPGQATYEQYF. CDR3 DNA: TGTGCCAGCAGCAGACCTTGGCCGGGACAGGCTACCTACGAGCAGTACTTC.

V gene TRBV2 combines with J gene TRBJ1-4; 7 nucleotides match TRBD1. The CDR3 consists of 15 residues. V lost 1 base to trimming and J lost 5 bases; unmatched junction nucleotides: 4. Germline V CDR1 and CDR2: SNHLY, FYNNEI. Here the CDR3 DNA reads TGTGCCAGCAGTGAAGGTGACAGGGTGAATGAAAAACTGTTTTTT. Its protein is CASSEGDRVNEKLFF.

This chain joins TRBV5-4 and TRBJ2-1; 16 positions match TRBD2. The CDR3 runs to 17 residues. Germline CDR1 reads SGHNT; CDR2 reads YYREEE (reference sequence). V dropped 6 bases and J dropped 3; count of bases not matched to a gene: 6. The CDR3 nucleotides are TGTGCCAGCAACATGGGACTAGCGGGGGGGCTCTACAATGAGCAGTTCTTC. The encoded protein is CASNMGLAGGLYNEQFF.

CDR3 sequence reads: CASSVLAGAQETQYF. The CDR3 DNA follows: TGTGCCAGCAGCGTCCTAGCGGGAGCTCAAGAGACCCAGTACTTC. The chain links TRBV9 to TRBJ2-5; 10 bases are a match to TRBD2. CDR3 length: 15 amino acids. The junction had 3 bases not matched to a gene; V was cut back by 2 bases and J by 2 bases. Germline values: CDR1 SGDLS, CDR2 YYNGEE.

CDR3 bases: TGTGCCAGCAGACACGGGACAGCCGTCTCTGGGGCCAACGTCCTGACTTTC. Amino acid sequence: CASRHGTAVSGANVLTF. V is TRBV13 and J is TRBJ2-6; TRBD1 matches 7 bases. V was pared by 6 bases and J by 0 bases, with 8 bases of the junction left unmatched. Germline V lookup: CDR1 PRHDT, CDR2 FYEKMQ (reference sequence). The CDR3 has 17 amino acids.

This clone was recorded a few times. The V gene is TRBV4-1, the J gene TRBJ2-1, with TRBD1 as a possible D gene (8 bases). Germline V lookup: CDR1 MGHRA, CDR2 YSYEKL. This CDR3 has 18 residues. The germline V and J ends were trimmed by 2 bases and 5 bases, with 22 bases remaining between them. The DNA of the CDR3 is TGCGCCAGCAGCCAACTAAAGGGAGGGACAGGACTGAACAATGAGCAGTTCTTC. It is translated as CASSQLKGGTGLNNEQFF.

This clone was counted once. The chain carries TRBV5-1 and TRBJ2-1; 10 bases are shared with TRBD2. J lost 4 bases, V lost 6 bases, and 13 bases had no gene match. Germline V gives CDR1 SGHRS, CDR2 YFSETQ. This CDR3 spans 17 amino acids. The CDR3 spells CASTHPNTSGKYNEQFF. In DNA, the CDR3 is TGCGCCAGCACCCACCCCAACACTAGCGGGAAATACAATGAGCAGTTCTTC.

The gene calls are TRBV5-4 and TRBJ2-1, with 7 positions matching TRBD2. Germline loops: CDR1 SGHNT, CDR2 YYREEE (reference sequence). CDR3 length: 16 amino acids. Trimming at V came to 4 bases and at J to 6 bases, leaving 13 bases not matched to a gene. The CDR3: CASSRQSPGRGNEQFF. The CDR3 DNA reads TGTGCCAGCAGCCGACAGAGTCCAGGGAGGGGCAATGAGCAGTTCTTC.

The gene calls are TRBV19 and TRBJ2-1, with TRBD1 matching over 8 bases. V shed 8 bases and J 3 bases; nucleotides not matched to a gene: 12. The germline gives CDR1 LNHDA, CDR2 SQIVND (reference sequence). CDR3 size: 16 residues. The CDR3 loop reads CASSSGADRVYNEQFF. The CDR3 coding sequence is TGTGCCAGTTCATCGGGGGCGGACAGGGTCTACAATGAGCAGTTCTTC.

V and J are TRBV28 and TRBJ2-7; TRBD1 matches at 12 bases. The CDR3 extends over 15 amino acids. Germline CDR1 is MDHEN and CDR2 is SYDVKM. V was pared by 3 bases and J by 3 bases, with 3 bases of the junction left unmatched. Here the CDR3 DNA reads TGTGCCAGCAGTTTCGGGACAGGGGGCTTCTACGAGCAGTACTTC. Protein product: CASSFGTGGFYEQYF.

The genes are TRBV7-2 and TRBJ1-3; TRBD1 aligns across 7 bases. CDR1 is SGHTA, CDR2 FQGNSA, per germline. The V gene end was trimmed by 5 bases and the J gene end by 2 bases; junction bases not matched to a gene: 9. The CDR3 spans 16 residues. The CDR3 nucleotides read TGTGCCAGCAGCCAACAGGGGATGTTGCCTGGAAACACCATATATTTT. This sequence encodes CASSQQGMLPGNTIYF.